A single sample gave rise to the 20 T cell receptor beta chains below, sequenced in a study of CD8 T cells in Susac syndrome. RNA, at about 0.45 to 1 ug, was reverse transcribed with random hexamers. TCRdb re-analysed the immunoSEQ multiplex PCR reads in MiXCR, keeping a single row per CDR3 protein. Of tens of thousands of distinct CDR3 sequences detected, approximately 94% appear once; the ten largest clones hold less than 0.55%. Sequencing was done on a sample of CD8+ T cells from PBMCs. The receptors were gathered from a human donor with Susac syndrome.

The J gene is TRBJ2-2, the V gene TRBV4-2; 8 positions agree with TRBD1. Germline V gene lookup returns CDR1 LGHNA and CDR2 YNFKEQ. CDR3 length: 16 residues. V shed 1 base and J 4 bases; nucleotides not matched to a gene: 5. The CDR3 reads CASSQVYQGATGELFF. The DNA of the CDR3 is TGTGCCAGCAGCCAAGTCTATCAGGGGGCCACCGGGGAGCTGTTTTTT.

This clonotype appeared once. This chain connects TRBV2 to TRBJ2-5; 11 bases map to TRBD2. Germline V gene lookup returns CDR1 SNHLY and CDR2 FYNNEI. The J segment lost 4 bases and the V segment lost 6 bases, leaving 7 bases of the junction unmatched. CDR3 length: 15 amino acids. CDR3 in amino acids: CASRAGLAVIETQYF. The CDR3 DNA is TGTGCCAGCAGGGCGGGACTAGCGGTTATAGAGACCCAGTACTTC.

This clonotype was seen just once. V and J are TRBV5-1 and TRBJ1-2; the match to TRBD1 covers 9 bases. V gave up 1 base and J gave up 3 bases; unmatched junction bases: 4. In germline, CDR1 is SGHRS, CDR2 YFSETQ. CDR3 length: 15 amino acids. The CDR3 DNA reads as TGCGCCAGCAGCTTGACAGGGGGCGTCGACTATGGCTACACCTTC. Protein sequence: CASSLTGGVDYGYTF.

This clonotype has just one count. The chain couples TRBV5-1 to TRBJ2-7; 8 nucleotides match TRBD2. Germline CDR1 SGHRS, CDR2 YFSETQ. This CDR3 has 13 amino acids. Germline trimming cut 0 bases from V and 5 bases from J; bases unmatched to any gene: 1. CDR3 nucleotide sequence: TGCGCCAGCAGCTTGGCCGGGGGGGACGAGCAGTACTTC. Its protein product is CASSLAGGDEQYF.

V usage is TRBV16 and J usage is TRBJ1-1; D remains unclear. Germline loops: CDR1 KGHSY, CDR2 FQNENV. Trimming shortened V by 0 bases and J by 0 bases, and 8 bases separated the two germline ends. This CDR3 is built from 15 residues. CDR3 sequence: CASSQSIQMNTEAFF. The CDR3 DNA follows: TGTGCCAGCAGCCAATCAATACAAATGAACACTGAAGCTTTCTTT.

The rearrangement uses TRBV4-2 and TRBJ2-1; no firm D call. Germline V gene sequence: CDR1 LGHNA, CDR2 YNFKEQ. There are 14 residues in the CDR3. Trimming took off 0 bases at V and 4 bases at J, with 7 bases between the two ends. In nucleotides, the CDR3 is TGTGCCAGCAGCCAAGATCCAGAGTACAATGAGCAGTTCTTC. Translation gives CASSQDPEYNEQFF.

The chain uses TRBV20-1 and TRBJ2-7; D is perhaps TRBD2 (5 bases). The CDR3 spans 11 residues. V dropped 3 bases and J dropped 5 bases, with 8 bases sitting between them. CDR1 DFQATT and CDR2 SNEGSKA come from the germline V gene (reference sequence). This CDR3 reads CSASSDNEQYF. The DNA for the CDR3 is TGCAGTGCTAGTAGCGACAACGAGCAGTACTTC.

The CDR3 loop reads CAISAGQGAVDTQYF. Here the CDR3 DNA reads TGTGCCATCAGTGCGGGACAGGGGGCAGTAGATACGCAGTATTTT. The gene calls are TRBV10-3 and TRBJ2-3, with 12 bases aligning to TRBD1. V shed 4 bases, J shed 5 bases, and the junction held 4 bases outside the gene matches. The CDR3 is made up of 15 amino acids. Germline assignment: CDR1 ENHRY and CDR2 SYGVKD.

This clonotype came up a few times. V gene TRBV7-9 combines with J gene TRBJ1-2; D is uncertain. Germline-derived CDR1 and CDR2 are SEHNR and FQNEAQ (reference sequence). Trimming shortened V by 0 bases and J by 0 bases, and 5 bases separated the two germline ends. CDR3 length equals 14 residues. CDR3 nucleotides: TGTGCCAGCAGCTTAGCAGGGACTAACTATGGCTACACCTTC. Its protein is CASSLAGTNYGYTF.

The chain uses TRBV4-1 and TRBJ2-5, with a possible D match to TRBD2 (6 bases). Trimming shortened V by 4 bases and J by 3 bases, and 15 bases separated the two germline ends. Per the germline V gene, CDR1 is MGHRA and CDR2 is YSYEKL. The CDR3 consists of 15 residues. CDR3 region: CASSPRLVGEETQYF. The CDR3 region has the DNA TGCGCCAGCAGCCCCCGACTAGTTGGGGAAGAGACCCAGTACTTC.

The rearrangement joins TRBV5-1 to TRBJ2-7; possibly TRBD1 or TRBD2 for D (5 bases each). Germline V lookup: CDR1 SGHRS, CDR2 YFSETQ. The CDR3 covers 17 residues. Trimming took 2 bases from V and 0 from J, leaving 18 bases between them. CDR3 protein: CASSLTPGRTSSYEQYF. Here the CDR3 DNA reads TGCGCCAGCAGCTTAACACCGGGACGTACAAGCTCCTACGAGCAGTACTTC.

DNA for the CDR3: TGTGCCAGCAGCTTAGTCGGTACAGGGGGGGGCCAAGAGACCCAGTACTTC. Translation gives CASSLVGTGGGQETQYF. The chain has TRBV7-2 and TRBJ2-5; a weak D match, TRBD1 (8 bases). The V and J ends lost 1 base and 1 base respectively, with 16 bases between them. The length of the CDR3 is 17 residues. Germline values: CDR1 SGHTA, CDR2 FQGNSA.

The V call is TRBV7-9, the J call TRBJ1-5; D gene uncertain. Trimming cost V 0 bases and J 5 bases, with 5 bases left between them. The CDR3 spans 13 residues. Germline lookup yields CDR1 SEHNR and CDR2 FQNEAQ (reference sequence). CDR3 amino acids: CASSLASHQPQHF. In DNA form, the CDR3 reads TGTGCCAGCAGCTTAGCGTCTCATCAGCCCCAGCATTTT.

V is TRBV5-5 and J is TRBJ2-7, with a tentative D call TRBD2 (6 bases). Germline V gives CDR1 SGHKS, CDR2 YYEKEE (reference sequence). Trimming pared 0 bases from V and 5 bases from J, leaving 12 bases between. The CDR3 runs 14 residues. The CDR3 nucleotides read TGTGCCAGCAGCTTGGAACGGGGAGGCCACGAGCAGTACTTC. Its protein product is CASSLERGGHEQYF.

The chain links TRBV6-1 to TRBJ1-1; D unclear. The germline gives CDR1 MNHNS, CDR2 SASEGT. The V gene lost 0 bases and the J gene lost 0 bases, with 5 bases spanning the gap. The CDR3 consists of 14 residues. CDR3 protein: CASSEAPVNTEAFF. As DNA, the CDR3 is TGTGCCAGCAGTGAAGCGCCGGTGAACACTGAAGCTTTCTTT.

This chain connects TRBV27 to TRBJ2-3; D remains unclear. This CDR3 contains 14 residues. V lost 2 bases and J lost 1, with 7 bases in between. Looked up from germline, CDR1 is MNHEY and CDR2 is SMNVEV (reference sequence). The CDR3 here is CASSLIDRTDTQYF. CDR3 DNA sequence: TGTGCCAGCAGTTTAATTGACCGCACAGATACGCAGTATTTT.

This clonotype was counted only a few times. The gene calls are TRBV4-1 and TRBJ1-6; D may be TRBD1 (6 bases). V was pared by 11 bases and J by 0 bases, with 11 bases between. The CDR3 has 14 amino acids. Germline V gene data show CDR1 as MGHRA and CDR2 as YSYEKL. CDR3 sequence (DNA): TGCGCCGCTCAGGGGAGCTCCTATAATTCACCCCTCCACTTT. It yields the protein CAAQGSSYNSPLHF.

The J gene is TRBJ2-1, the V gene TRBV6-5; 13 positions agree with TRBD2. CDR3 length: 17 residues. The V and J ends lost 2 bases and 4 bases, in that order; junction bases with no gene match: 5. The germline CDR1 and CDR2 sequences are MNHEY and SVGAGI. CDR3 amino acids: CASSYTRLAGGYNEQFF. CDR3 in DNA: TGTGCCAGCAGTTACACACGACTAGCGGGAGGTTACAATGAGCAGTTCTTC.

The chain has TRBV7-8 and TRBJ1-1; TRBD1 agrees at 11 bases. This CDR3 spans 16 amino acids. The ends lost 2 bases at V and 5 bases at J; junction bases unmatched: 7. The germline CDR1 and CDR2 sequences are SGHVS and FQNEAQ. The CDR3 sequence: CASSLRTGGVGTEAFF. CDR3 nucleotide sequence: TGTGCCAGCAGCTTACGGACAGGGGGCGTAGGGACTGAAGCTTTCTTT.

This chain connects TRBV27 to TRBJ1-5; weak D call: TRBD1 (6 bases). CDR3 length: 14 residues. Germline CDR1 reads MNHEY; CDR2 reads SMNVEV (reference sequence). V gave up 5 bases and J gave up 5 bases, with 13 bases separating them. The chain's CDR3 is CASSPWGADQPQHF. CDR3 DNA sequence: TGTGCCAGCAGTCCCTGGGGGGCAGATCAGCCCCAGCATTTT.